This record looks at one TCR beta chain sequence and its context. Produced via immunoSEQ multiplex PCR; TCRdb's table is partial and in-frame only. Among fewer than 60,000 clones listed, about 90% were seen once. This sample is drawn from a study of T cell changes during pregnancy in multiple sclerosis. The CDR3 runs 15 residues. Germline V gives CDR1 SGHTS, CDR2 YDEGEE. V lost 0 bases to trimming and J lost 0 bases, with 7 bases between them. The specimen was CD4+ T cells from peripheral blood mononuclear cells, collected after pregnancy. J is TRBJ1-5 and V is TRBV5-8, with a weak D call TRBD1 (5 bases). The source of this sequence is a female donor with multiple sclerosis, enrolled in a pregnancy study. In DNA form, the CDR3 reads TGTGCCAGCAGCTTGGACGGGGGTAGCAATCAGCCCCAGCATTTT. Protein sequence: CASSLDGGSNQPQHF.